A selection of T cell receptor beta chains follows, all from one sample in a study of blood T cell repertoires in COVID-19. The table came from immunoSEQ multiplex PCR; TCRdb's copy has only in-frame clones and leaves some out. The repertoire consists of 88,000 or so clones, with around 86% occurring once and the leading ten covering roughly 10%. The sample consisted of peripheral blood. These receptors all come from a human donor in a cohort sampled during active COVID-19. Each CDR3 is given with its conserved first and last residue. A D gene is named only where the DNA matches it firmly. Not all rows give a size; the values are once, few, many and, for expanded clones, a class.

NA | TRBJ2-5 | few | TRBV11-3 | 14 | CASSLGHSQETQYF | TGTGCCAGCAGCTTGGGACATAGCCAAGAGACCCAGTACTTC
NA | TRBJ1-1 | NA | TRBV11-2 | 12 | CASSLGETEAFF | TGTGCCAGCAGCCTCGGGGAAACTGAAGCTTTCTTT
NA | TRBJ2-1 | NA | TRBV28 | 13 | CAISRDTWGEQFF | TGTGCCATTTCTCGGGACACTTGGGGAGAGCAGTTCTTC
TRBD2 | TRBJ2-1 | NA | TRBV29-1 | 12 | CSGLADYNEQFF | TGCAGCGGACTAGCGGATTACAATGAGCAGTTCTTC
TRBD2 | TRBJ2-1 | few | TRBV10-3 | 15 | CAISDPLRGGILQFF | TGTGCCATCAGCGATCCCCTGCGGGGGGGGATCTTGCAGTTCTTC
NA | TRBJ2-7 | NA | TRBV5-1 | 14 | CASSPRQVAYEQYF | TGCGCCAGCAGCCCCCGACAGGTTGCCTACGAGCAGTACTTC
TRBD1 | TRBJ2-7 | NA | TRBV15 | 15 | CATSIRTGGPYEQYF | TGTGCCACCAGCATTCGGACAGGGGGCCCCTACGAGCAGTACTTC
NA | TRBJ2-3 | NA | TRBV2 | 14 | CASREGGGTDTQYF | TGTGCCAGCAGGGAGGGGGGGGGCACAGATACGCAGTATTTT
NA | TRBJ2-7 | NA | TRBV5-1 | 15 | CASTPTGLQSYEQYF | TGCGCCAGCACTCCAACAGGGCTGCAATCCTACGAGCAGTACTTC
NA | TRBJ2-3 | NA | TRBV11-2 | 15 | CASSLFLRSGDTQYF | TGTGCCAGCAGCTTATTCCTGCGGTCCGGAGATACGCAGTATTTT
NA | TRBJ2-1 | NA | TRBV11-3 | 15 | CASSLVSGDHNEQFF | TGTGCCAGCAGCTTAGTATCAGGGGACCACAATGAGCAGTTCTTC
NA | TRBJ1-1 | NA | TRBV5-6 | 16 | CASRLAHSNLNTEAFF | TGTGCCAGCAGGCTAGCCCACAGTAACTTGAACACTGAAGCTTTCTTT
NA | TRBJ2-4 | NA | TRBV28 | 14 | CASGLLLAKNIQYF | TGTGCCAGCGGGCTCCTCCTAGCCAAAAACATTCAGTACTTC
NA | TRBJ2-7 | NA | TRBV6-5 | 15 | CASSYSERSSYEQYF | TGTGCCAGCAGTTACTCGGAGAGATCCTCCTACGAGCAGTACTTC
TRBD1 | TRBJ1-5 | few | TRBV18 | 17 | CASSPTTTGVKDQPQHF | TGTGCCAGCTCACCAACGACTACAGGGGTTAAAGATCAGCCCCAGCATTTT
TRBD2 | TRBJ2-1 | NA | TRBV20-1 | 15 | CSASGASGSENEQFF | TGCAGTGCCAGTGGCGCGAGCGGGAGCGAGAATGAGCAGTTCTTC
NA | TRBJ1-1 | NA | TRBV6-5 | 15 | CASSYSWGGSTEAFF | TGTGCCAGCAGTTACTCATGGGGGGGAAGCACTGAAGCTTTCTTT
TRBD1 | TRBJ2-7 | NA | TRBV5-3 | 19 | CARSLSDRGRLRDNHEQYF | TGTGCCAGAAGCTTGTCGGACAGGGGGCGGTTAAGGGACAACCACGAGCAGTACTTC
TRBD2 | TRBJ2-1 | NA | TRBV19 | 14 | CASSLGTIGNEQFF | TGTGCCAGTAGTCTCGGGACTATCGGCAATGAGCAGTTCTTC
TRBD2 | TRBJ2-7 | NA | TRBV29-1 | 12 | CSAGTGGYEQYF | TGCAGCGCGGGGACCGGGGGGTACGAGCAGTACTTC
NA | TRBJ2-7 | once | TRBV27 | 15 | CASSRNQGGPYEQYF | TGTGCCAGCAGTCGCAACCAGGGGGGCCCCTACGAGCAGTACTTC
NA | TRBJ1-2 | NA | TRBV30 | 12 | CAWNGENYGYTF | TGTGCCTGGAATGGAGAGAACTATGGCTACACCTTC
NA | TRBJ1-5 | NA | TRBV10-3 | 14 | CAISEGTGSQPQHF | TGTGCCATCAGTGAGGGCACTGGGAGCCAGCCCCAGCATTTT
NA | TRBJ1-6 | NA | TRBV10-3 | 13 | CAPPVPYNSPLHF | TGTGCCCCCCCTGTCCCGTATAATTCACCCCTCCACTTT
TRBD1 | TRBJ1-5 | NA | TRBV12-5 | 19 | CASGLVVDRGTYSNQPQHF | TGTGCTAGTGGTTTGGTCGTGGACAGGGGGACCTATAGCAATCAGCCCCAGCATTTT
TRBD1 | TRBJ2-7 | NA | TRBV24-1 | 15 | CATSGAGGTGVKQYF | TGTGCCACCAGTGGCGCCGGCGGGACAGGGGTCAAGCAGTACTTC
NA | TRBJ1-4 | few | TRBV2 | 11 | CASSGTGKLFF | TGTGCCAGCAGTGGTACTGGAAAACTGTTTTTT
NA | TRBJ2-1 | NA | TRBV21-1 | 19 | CASSKEGGGGLVSYNEQFF | TGTGCCAGCAGCAAAGAGGGAGGTGGCGGGTTAGTCTCCTACAATGAGCAGTTCTTC
NA | TRBJ1-5 | NA | TRBV5-6 | 14 | CASSRGEWSQPQHF | TGTGCCAGCAGCCGTGGAGAATGGAGCCAGCCCCAGCATTTT
TRBD1 | TRBJ2-7 | NA | TRBV3-1/TRBV3-2 | 15 | CASSHHRQGSYEQYF | TGTGCCAGCAGCCACCATCGACAGGGTTCCTACGAGCAGTACTTC
TRBD1 | TRBJ2-7 | NA | TRBV7-8 | 14 | CASSARRGPYEQYF | TGTGCCAGCAGCGCTCGCAGGGGGCCCTACGAGCAGTACTTC
TRBD2 | TRBJ2-1 | NA | TRBV6-6 | 15 | CASSRLAGTLGEQFF | TGTGCCAGCAGTCGACTAGCGGGAACCCTCGGTGAGCAGTTCTTC
NA | TRBJ1-5 | NA | TRBV18 | 15 | CASSPRQPKGQPQHF | TGTGCCAGCTCACCCCGACAGCCCAAGGGTCAGCCCCAGCATTTT
TRBD1 | TRBJ1-1 | once | TRBV20-1 | 11 | CSARTGGNAFF | TGCAGTGCTAGAACAGGGGGCAATGCTTTCTTT
NA | TRBJ2-6 | NA | TRBV18 | 16 | CASSPPGSSGANVLTF | TGTGCCAGCTCACCCCCGGGGTCGTCTGGGGCCAACGTCCTGACTTTC
TRBD1 | TRBJ1-4 | NA | TRBV7-6 | 14 | CASSLTGGNEKLFF | TGTGCCAGCAGTTTGACAGGGGGAAATGAAAAACTGTTTTTT
TRBD1 | TRBJ2-7 | NA | TRBV5-1 | 14 | CASRDRGLSYEQYF | TGCGCCAGCAGGGACAGGGGGCTATCCTACGAGCAGTACTTC
TRBD1 | TRBJ2-7 | NA | TRBV30 | 17 | CAWSVRGSWDRSYEQYF | TGTGCCTGGAGTGTACGGGGATCTTGGGACAGATCATACGAGCAGTACTTC
NA | TRBJ1-1 | NA | TRBV2 | 13 | CASSLTVGTEAFF | TGTGCCAGCAGTCTGACAGTAGGAACTGAAGCTTTCTTT
NA | TRBJ1-3 | once | TRBV3-1/TRBV3-2 | 15 | CASSRRLRGGNTIYF | TGTGCCAGCAGCCGCAGACTCCGGGGTGGAAACACCATATATTTT
NA | TRBJ2-7 | NA | TRBV11-2 | 15 | CASSLEGAGWHEQYF | TGTGCCAGCAGCTTAGAGGGGGCAGGGTGGCACGAGCAGTACTTC
NA | TRBJ1-6 | NA | TRBV23-1 | 18 | CASTPQTEGSSYNSPLHF | TGCGCCAGCACCCCGCAAACTGAAGGGAGCTCCTATAATTCACCCCTCCACTTT
NA | TRBJ1-1 | once | TRBV5-6 | 13 | CASTTSSETEAFF | TGTGCCAGCACTACCTCGTCCGAAACTGAAGCTTTCTTT
TRBD2 | TRBJ2-2 | NA | TRBV7-2 | 15 | CASSTSGGAAGELFF | TGTGCCAGCAGCACTAGCGGGGGGGCTGCCGGGGAGCTGTTTTTT